The 13 T cell receptor beta chains below come from one sample, sequenced in a study of cytomegalovirus exposure and HLA in healthy donors. In the PCR, 60 Vbeta and 13 Jbeta primers were used. TCRdb's copy holds only in-frame clones and misses some; the assay was immunoSEQ multiplex PCR. Of roughly 71,000 clones detected, 60% to 75% appear once; the ten largest clones hold less than 25%. Sequences were obtained from PBMCs. The source of these receptors is a man aged 35 to 55 in good health and CMV-seropositive.

This clone was seen a single time. The chain has TRBV9 and TRBJ1-5; 12 bases align to TRBD1. The CDR3 extends over 15 amino acids. The junction had 6 bases not matched to a gene; V was cut back by 4 bases and J by 7 bases. CDR1 is SGDLS, CDR2 YYNGEE, per germline. CDR3 amino acids: CASSFRDRGLQPQHF. The CDR3, as DNA: TGTGCCAGCAGCTTCCGGGACAGGGGGCTGCAGCCCCAGCATTTT.

This sequence joins TRBV4-3 and TRBJ2-7; maybe TRBD2 (7 bases). Deletions cut 1 base from V and 6 bases from J, with 13 bases between. Germline assignment: CDR1 LGHNA and CDR2 YSLEER. This CDR3 has 14 residues. The CDR3 DNA follows: TGCGCCAGCAGCCAAGCGGGGGGCGGGACCGAGCAGTACTTC. Protein product: CASSQAGGGTEQYF.

This sequence joins TRBV10-3 and TRBJ1-4, with D unresolved. There are 13 residues in the CDR3. CDR1 and CDR2 (germline): ENHRY, SYGVKD. V was clipped by 10 bases and J by 7 bases, with 16 bases between them. CDR3: CATGGNRGEKLFF. In DNA form, the CDR3 reads TGTGCCACCGGCGGGAACCGGGGTGAAAAACTGTTTTTT.

This chain links TRBV30 with TRBJ2-5; the D gene is possibly TRBD1 (6 bases). The J call may be in error: the DNA end matches TRBJ2-7 better. CDR1 GTSNPN and CDR2 SVGIG come from the germline V gene (reference sequence). The CDR3 is made up of 11 amino acids. CDR3 loop: CAWGQSYEQYF. Written as DNA, the CDR3 is TGTGCCTGGGGACAGTCCTACGAGCAGTACTTC.

The rearrangement links TRBV11-2 to TRBJ2-7, with 9 positions matching TRBD1. The germline gives CDR1 SGHAT, CDR2 FQNNGV. With V trimmed by 5 bases and J by 2 bases, 7 bases remained unmatched. The CDR3 consists of 15 residues. CDR3 sequence reads: CASSIGTGITYEQYF. The CDR3 nucleotides are TGTGCCAGCAGCATCGGGACAGGGATTACCTACGAGCAGTACTTC.

The CDR3 DNA is TGTGCCAGCAGTTTATCATACTCCAATCAGCCCCAGCATTTT. Translated, it gives CASSLSYSNQPQHF. The chain combines TRBV28 with TRBJ1-5; D uncertain. The germline V gene encodes CDR1 MDHEN and CDR2 SYDVKM. The CDR3 is made up of 14 amino acids. The V and J ends lost 1 base and 3 bases respectively, with 7 bases between them. The variable domain in full, completed from reference TRBV28 and TRBJ1-5, reads DVKVTQSSRYLVKRTGEKVFLECVQDMDHENMFWYRQDPGLGLRLIYFSYDVKMKEKGDIPEGYSVSREKKERFSLILESASTNQTSMYLCASSLSYSNQPQHFGDGTRLSIL.

Here the CDR3 reads CASSSLFTRGGLDEQFF. The CDR3 DNA reads TGTGCCAGCAGTTCCTTATTTACGCGGGGGGGCCTCGATGAGCAGTTCTTC. The chain couples TRBV27 to TRBJ2-1, with 9 nucleotides matching TRBD2. CDR1 and CDR2 from the germline V gene are MNHEY and SMNVEV (reference sequence). The CDR3 has 17 amino acids. The trim removed 4 bases at V and 8 bases at J, leaving 15 bases unmatched.

This clone was counted only a few times. The chain links TRBV6-5 to TRBJ2-7, with 9 bases that match TRBD1. Germline assignment: CDR1 MNHEY and CDR2 SVGAGI. CDR3 length: 14 amino acids. The junction had 5 bases not matched to a gene; V was cut back by 6 bases and J by 2 bases. The CDR3 DNA sequence: TGTGCCAGCAGACAAGGGGACAGGGCCTACGAGCAGTACTTC. It yields the protein CASRQGDRAYEQYF.

The gene calls are TRBV7-9 and TRBJ1-5, with 11 positions matching TRBD1. The CDR3 consists of 15 residues. J lost 5 bases, V lost 6 bases, and 6 bases had no gene match. In germline, CDR1 is SEHNR, CDR2 FQNEAQ (reference sequence). CDR3 residues: CASRMDRGPDQPQHF. CDR3 in DNA: TGTGCCAGCAGGATGGACAGGGGGCCAGATCAGCCCCAGCATTTT.

The J gene is TRBJ2-7, the V gene TRBV5-8; TRBD1 agrees at 7 bases. Germline V lookup: CDR1 SGHTS, CDR2 YDEGEE. The CDR3 has 15 amino acids. Trimming cost V 2 bases and J 7 bases; bases outside gene matches: 12. The CDR3 sequence is CASSFSGTAIREQYF. CDR3 DNA sequence: TGTGCCAGCAGCTTTTCCGGGACAGCCATTCGGGAGCAGTACTTC.

V and J are TRBV5-1 and TRBJ1-1; the match to TRBD1 covers 8 bases. This CDR3 is built from 15 residues. V lost 6 bases to trimming and J lost 1 base; unmatched junction nucleotides: 8. Germline lookup yields CDR1 SGHRS and CDR2 YFSETQ. The CDR3 spells CASKGVTGGNTEAFF. In DNA, the CDR3 is TGCGCCAGCAAGGGTGTTACAGGGGGGAACACTGAAGCTTTCTTT.

This chain connects TRBV6-1 to TRBJ2-1; 9 bases align to TRBD2. CDR1 and CDR2 (germline): MNHNS, SASEGT. The CDR3 is made up of 15 amino acids. V shed 4 bases and J 2 bases; nucleotides not matched to a gene: 3. CDR3 sequence: CASSGIAGAYNEQFF. CDR3 in DNA: TGTGCCAGCAGTGGGATAGCGGGGGCCTACAATGAGCAGTTCTTC.

The rearrangement links TRBV27 to TRBJ2-5; D not resolved. The germline V gene has CDR1 MNHEY and CDR2 SMNVEV (reference sequence). Trimming pared 6 bases from V and 0 bases from J, leaving 8 bases between. The CDR3 contains 13 residues. The CDR3 protein is CASRAQYQETQYF. The CDR3 coding sequence is TGTGCCAGCAGGGCTCAGTACCAAGAGACCCAGTACTTC.